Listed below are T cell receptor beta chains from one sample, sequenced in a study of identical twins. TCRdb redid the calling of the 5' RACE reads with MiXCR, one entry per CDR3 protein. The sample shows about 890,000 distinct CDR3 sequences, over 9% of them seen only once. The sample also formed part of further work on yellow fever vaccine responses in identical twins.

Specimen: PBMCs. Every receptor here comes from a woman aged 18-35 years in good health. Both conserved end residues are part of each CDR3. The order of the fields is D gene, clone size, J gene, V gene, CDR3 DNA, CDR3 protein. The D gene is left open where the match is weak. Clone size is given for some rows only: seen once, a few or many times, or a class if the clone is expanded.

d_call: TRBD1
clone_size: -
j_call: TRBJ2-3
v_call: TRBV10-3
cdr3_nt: TGTGCCATCAGACTGGACAGGACAAGCACAGATACGCAGTATTTT
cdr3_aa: CAIRLDRTSTDTQYF

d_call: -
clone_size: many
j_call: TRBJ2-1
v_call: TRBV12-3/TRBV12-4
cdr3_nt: TGTGCCAGCAGTTTTCTACAGGGAGCGAACAATGAGCAGTTCTTC
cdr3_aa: CASSFLQGANNEQFF

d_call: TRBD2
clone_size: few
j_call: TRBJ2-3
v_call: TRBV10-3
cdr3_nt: TGTGCAATCAGAGAGGGGACTAGGGATACCACAGATACGCAGTATTTT
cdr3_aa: CAIREGTRDTTDTQYF

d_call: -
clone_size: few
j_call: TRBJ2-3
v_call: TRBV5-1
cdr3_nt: TGCGCCAGCAGCTTGGAGGGGGCCCCGGGAGCCTACACAGATACGCAGTATTTT
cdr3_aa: CASSLEGAPGAYTDTQYF

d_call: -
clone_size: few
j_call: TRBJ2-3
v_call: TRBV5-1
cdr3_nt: TGCGCCAGCAGCTTGGGCTTTGACGTCGGGACGCAGTATTTT
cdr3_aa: CASSLGFDVGTQYF

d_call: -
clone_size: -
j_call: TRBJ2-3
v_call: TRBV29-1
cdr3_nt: TGCAGCGTTGATGGTACAGAAGATACGCAGTATTTT
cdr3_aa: CSVDGTEDTQYF

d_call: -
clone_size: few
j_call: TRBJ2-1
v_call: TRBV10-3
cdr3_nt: TGTGCCATCACCGAGACTAGGGACAATGAGCAGTTCTTC
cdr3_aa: CAITETRDNEQFF

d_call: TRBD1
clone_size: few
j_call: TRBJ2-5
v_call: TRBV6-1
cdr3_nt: TGTGCCAGCAGGACAGGGAAAGAGACCCAGTACTTC
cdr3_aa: CASRTGKETQYF

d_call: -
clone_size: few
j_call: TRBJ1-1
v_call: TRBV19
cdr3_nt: TGTGCCAGTAGTTCCGGGGGTACGAACACTGAAGCTTTCTTT
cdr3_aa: CASSSGGTNTEAFF

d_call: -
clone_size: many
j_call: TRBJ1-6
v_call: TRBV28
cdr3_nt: TGTGCCAGCAGTCCGAAATTAGGGACTCTGACTAATTCACCCCTCCACTTT
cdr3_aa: CASSPKLGTLTNSPLHF

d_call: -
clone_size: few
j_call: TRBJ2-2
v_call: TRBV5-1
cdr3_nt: TGCGCCAGCAGCTTGGGGGGGCACCTCACCGGGGAGCTGTTTTTT
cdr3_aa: CASSLGGHLTGELFF

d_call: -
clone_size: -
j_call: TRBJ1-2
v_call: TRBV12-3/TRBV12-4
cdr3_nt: TGTGCCAGCAGTTTATGGATGCAGATTCTCGACCCCAACTATGGCTACACCTTC
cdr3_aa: CASSLWMQILDPNYGYTF

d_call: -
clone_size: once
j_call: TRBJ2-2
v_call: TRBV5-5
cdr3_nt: TGTGCCAGCAGCCTTCCTGGGTCCCCCGGGGAGCTGTTTTTT
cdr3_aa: CASSLPGSPGELFF

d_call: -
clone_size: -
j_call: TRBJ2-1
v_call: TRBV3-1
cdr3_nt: TGTGCCAGCAGCCAGGCGAGAAGCGGGCCCACTATTGAGCAGTTCTTC
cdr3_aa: CASSQARSGPTIEQFF

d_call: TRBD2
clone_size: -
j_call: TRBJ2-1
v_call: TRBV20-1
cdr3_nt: TGCAGTGCCAACCCCCTTGGGCTAGCGGGTCTTGAGCCGTTCTTC
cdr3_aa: CSANPLGLAGLEPFF

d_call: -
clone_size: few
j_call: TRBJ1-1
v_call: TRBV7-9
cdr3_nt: TGTGCCAGCAGCCAAAACGAAGCTTTCTTT
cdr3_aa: CASSQNEAFF

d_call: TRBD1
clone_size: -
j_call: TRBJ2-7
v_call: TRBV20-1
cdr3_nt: TGCAGTGCTAGCCGGGACAGGGCCCTGCTTGGCTCCTACGAGCAGTACTTC
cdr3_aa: CSASRDRALLGSYEQYF

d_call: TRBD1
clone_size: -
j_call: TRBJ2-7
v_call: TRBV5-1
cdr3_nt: TGCGCCAGCAGCTTGGGGGGGACAGGAGCCCCCTCCTACGAGCAGTACTTC
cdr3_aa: CASSLGGTGAPSYEQYF

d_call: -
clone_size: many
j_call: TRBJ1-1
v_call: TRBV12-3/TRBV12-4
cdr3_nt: TGTGCCAGCAGTTTAGTTCCAGGGAAAGGTGAAGCTTTCTTT
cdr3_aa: CASSLVPGKGEAFF

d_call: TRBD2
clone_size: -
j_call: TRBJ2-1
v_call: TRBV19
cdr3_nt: TGTGCCAGTAGTTCGGGACTAGCGGGAGAACCATACAATGAGCAGTTCTTC
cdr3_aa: CASSSGLAGEPYNEQFF

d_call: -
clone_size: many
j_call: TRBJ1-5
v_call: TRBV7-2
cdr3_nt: TGTGCCAGCAGCCGACAGGTGGACAATCAGCCCCAGCATTTT
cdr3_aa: CASSRQVDNQPQHF

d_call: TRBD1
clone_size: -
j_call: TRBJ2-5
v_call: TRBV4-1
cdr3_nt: TGCGCCAGCAGCCAAGATGAGGCAGGGGGTCCGAAAGAGACCCAGTACTTC
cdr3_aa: CASSQDEAGGPKETQYF

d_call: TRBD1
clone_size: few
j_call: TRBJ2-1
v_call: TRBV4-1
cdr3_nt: TGCGCCAGCAGCCCATGGGGGACAGGGTTATCCAACGGCGATGAGCAGTTCTTC
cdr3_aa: CASSPWGTGLSNGDEQFF

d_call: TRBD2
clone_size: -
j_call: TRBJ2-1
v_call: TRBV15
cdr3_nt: TGTGCCACCAGCAGAGATGCCCTAGCGGTGTCCTACAATGAGCAGTTCTTC
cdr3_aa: CATSRDALAVSYNEQFF

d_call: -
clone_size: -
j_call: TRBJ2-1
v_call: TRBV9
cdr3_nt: TGTGCCAGCAGCCCCCGGACTCTGATGGGACCCAATGAGCAGTTCTTC
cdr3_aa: CASSPRTLMGPNEQFF

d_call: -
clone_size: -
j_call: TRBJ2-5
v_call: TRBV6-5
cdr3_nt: TGTGCCAGCAGTTACTGGGCAGGAAAAGAGACCCAGTACTTC
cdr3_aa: CASSYWAGKETQYF

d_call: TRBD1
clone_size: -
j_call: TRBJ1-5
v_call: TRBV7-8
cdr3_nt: TGTGCCAGCAGCTCATGGGACAGGGGGACGGGTCAGCCCCAGCATTTT
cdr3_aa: CASSSWDRGTGQPQHF

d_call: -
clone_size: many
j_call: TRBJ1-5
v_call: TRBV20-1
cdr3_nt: TGCAGTGCTAGAACAGGGTCAGGGCAGCCCCAGCATTTT
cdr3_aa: CSARTGSGQPQHF

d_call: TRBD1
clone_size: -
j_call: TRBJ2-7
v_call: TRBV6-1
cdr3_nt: TGTGCCAGCAGTGAGAAGGGACAGGGTACGAGGCAGTACTTC
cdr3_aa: CASSEKGQGTRQYF

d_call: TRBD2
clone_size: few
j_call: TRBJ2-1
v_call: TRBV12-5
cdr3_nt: TGTGCTAGTGGTTTGTGGGTAGCGGGAGATAATGTTGAGCAGTTCTTC
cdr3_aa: CASGLWVAGDNVEQFF

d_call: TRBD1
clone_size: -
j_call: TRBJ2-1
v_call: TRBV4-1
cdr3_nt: TGCGCCAGCAGCCAAGGGACAGGGGGCGGCTACAATGAGCAGTTCTTC
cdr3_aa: CASSQGTGGGYNEQFF

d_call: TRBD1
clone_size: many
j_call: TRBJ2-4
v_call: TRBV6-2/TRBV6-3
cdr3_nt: TGTGCCAGTCAACAGGGGTTAGCCAAAAACATTCAGTACTTC
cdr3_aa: CASQQGLAKNIQYF

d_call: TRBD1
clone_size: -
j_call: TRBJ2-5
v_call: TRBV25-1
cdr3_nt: TGTGCCAGCAGTCAAGGGACAGTGCACCAAGAGACCCAGTACTTC
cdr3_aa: CASSQGTVHQETQYF

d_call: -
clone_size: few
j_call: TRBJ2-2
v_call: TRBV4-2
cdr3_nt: TGTGCCAGCAGCCAATATAATCAATCGAACACCGGGGAGCTGTTTTTT
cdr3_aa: CASSQYNQSNTGELFF

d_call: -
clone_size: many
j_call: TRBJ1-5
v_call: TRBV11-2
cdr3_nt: TGTGCCAGCAGCTTAGGAACTGGTTTTGGCAATCAGCCCCAGCATTTT
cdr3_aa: CASSLGTGFGNQPQHF

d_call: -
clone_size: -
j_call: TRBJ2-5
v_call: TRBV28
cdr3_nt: TGTGCCAGCAGTTTATTTCAGGGGAGGGAGACCCAGTACTTC
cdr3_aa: CASSLFQGRETQYF

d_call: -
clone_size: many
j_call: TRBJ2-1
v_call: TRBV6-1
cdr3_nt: TGTGCCAGCATCCCAGGGGAACGCGCCTACAATGAGCAGTTCTTC
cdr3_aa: CASIPGERAYNEQFF

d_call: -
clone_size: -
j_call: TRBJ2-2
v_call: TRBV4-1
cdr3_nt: TGCGCCAGCACCCCAACAGGGCATGGCGGGGAGCTGTTTTTT
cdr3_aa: CASTPTGHGGELFF

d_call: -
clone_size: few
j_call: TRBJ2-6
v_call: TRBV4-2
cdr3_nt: TGTGCCAGCAGCCAAGCCGTCTCACGGGGGCGGTCTGGGGCCAACGTCCTGACTTTC
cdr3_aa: CASSQAVSRGRSGANVLTF

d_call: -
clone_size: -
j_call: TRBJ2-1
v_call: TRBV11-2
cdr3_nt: TGTGCCAGCAGTTCAGCGTCGGATGAGCAGTTCTTC
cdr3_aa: CASSSASDEQFF

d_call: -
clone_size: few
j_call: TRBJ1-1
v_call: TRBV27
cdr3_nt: TGTGCCAGCAGTTTATTGACAGCTGAATCTGAAGCTTTCTTT
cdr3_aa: CASSLLTAESEAFF

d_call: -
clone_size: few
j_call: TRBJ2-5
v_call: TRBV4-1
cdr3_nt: TGCGCCAGCAGCCAAGGGCCGGGGCTGGAGACCCAGTACTTC
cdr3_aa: CASSQGPGLETQYF